These 27 T cell receptor beta chains originate from one sample sequenced in a study of blood T cell repertoires in COVID-19. Assay: immunoSEQ multiplex PCR; the TCRdb copy retains only in-frame clones and omits some. Among around 110,000 clones, 84% were seen once, and the ten largest hold roughly 4.6%. The specimen sequenced was peripheral blood. The receptors derive from a human donor in a cohort sampled during active COVID-19.

The J gene is TRBJ1-6, the V gene TRBV5-1, with no clear D. This CDR3 is built from 15 residues. V lost 1 base and J 11 bases, leaving 16 bases between the germline ends. Germline loops: CDR1 SGHRS, CDR2 YFSETQ. The CDR3 coding sequence is TGCGCCAGCAGCTTGAGGTCCGGGAAGAAGGCACCCCTCCACTTT. Translation: CASSLRSGKKAPLHF.

The V and J genes are TRBV7-2 and TRBJ1-2, with D unresolved. Germline V CDR1 and CDR2: SGHTA, FQGNSA. The length of the CDR3 is 15 residues. Between the trimmed V and J ends, which lost 0 bases and 4 bases, there was a span of 12 bases. The CDR3 loop is CASSLATTPSYGYTF. For the CDR3, the DNA is TGTGCCAGCAGCTTAGCGACGACACCCAGCTATGGCTACACCTTC.

The rearrangement links TRBV2 to TRBJ2-1, with 7 bases matching TRBD2. The CDR3 loop spans 15 amino acids. Germline V gene data show CDR1 as SNHLY and CDR2 as FYNNEI. V shed 4 bases and J 1 base; nucleotides not matched to a gene: 4. The CDR3 DNA follows: TGTGCCAGCAGTGTTGCTAGCGGATCCTACAATGAGCAGTTCTTC. Translating it yields CASSVASGSYNEQFF.

This chain links TRBV7-2 with TRBJ2-1; D uncertain. Between the trimmed V and J ends, which lost 2 bases and 5 bases, there was a span of 7 bases. The CDR3 covers 13 residues. From germline, CDR1 is SGHTA and CDR2 FQGNSA. The DNA of the CDR3 is TGTGCCAGCAGCTTATCACAGAACAATGAGCAGTTCTTC. Encoded protein: CASSLSQNNEQFF.

This chain connects TRBV28 to TRBJ1-2, with D tentatively TRBD1 (5 bases). The CDR3 contains 13 residues. V was pared by 6 bases and J by 2 bases, with 10 bases between. Germline V CDR1 and CDR2: MDHEN, SYDVKM. The CDR3 reads CASRVTANYGYTF. The CDR3 nucleotides read TGTGCCAGCAGGGTGACAGCCAACTATGGCTACACCTTC.

The J gene is TRBJ2-3, the V gene TRBV4-3, with D possibly being TRBD2 (6 bases). The germline gives CDR1 LGHNA, CDR2 YSLEER. The CDR3 totals 15 residues. V shed 4 bases and J shed 3 bases, with 14 bases lying between them. In DNA form, the CDR3 reads TGCGCCAGCAGCCCCTCCGTCGGGGGAACAGATACGCAGTATTTT. It specifies CASSPSVGGTDTQYF.

The genes are TRBV4-3 and TRBJ2-2; TRBD1 aligns across 9 bases. CDR1 is LGHNA, CDR2 YSLEER, per germline. The CDR3 is made up of 18 amino acids. The V and J ends lost 0 bases and 7 bases, in that order; junction bases with no gene match: 12. The CDR3 here is CASSQDPSGTGKGGELFF. Here the CDR3 DNA reads TGCGCCAGCAGCCAAGATCCTAGTGGGACAGGGAAGGGCGGGGAGCTGTTTTTT.

Regarding this clone: One end of the junction fails to match germline, which may point to a read error. The chain is built from TRBV6-6 and TRBJ2-3, with 10 bases fitting TRBD2. The germline V gene encodes CDR1 MNHNY and CDR2 SVGAGI (reference sequence). The CDR3 consists of 19 residues. The CDR3 nucleotides are TGTGCCAGCAGCTACTACGGTTCGGGGACTAGCGTTAGCACAGATACGCAGTATTTT. It encodes CASSYYGSGTSVSTDTQYF.

This clone appeared once. V and J are TRBV6-2 or TRBV6-3 and TRBJ1-1, with D hard to call. From germline, CDR1 is MNHEY and CDR2 SVGEGT. The CDR3 runs 13 residues. V was cut by 2 bases and J by 0 bases, with 4 bases left in between. CDR3 nucleotides: TGTGCCAGCAGTTACCACTTGAACACTGAAGCTTTCTTT. Amino acid sequence: CASSYHLNTEAFF.

The chain uses TRBV19 and TRBJ1-5; tentative D call: TRBD1 (6 bases). The CDR3 has 14 amino acids. The V gene's germline CDR1 is LNHDA and CDR2 SQIVND (reference sequence). V shed 6 bases and J shed 6 bases, with 15 bases lying between them. The CDR3 coding sequence is TGTGCCAGTAGCCCGGACAGCCCCATTCAGCCCCAGCATTTT. Translated: CASSPDSPIQPQHF.

This clone showed up just a few times. The chain joins TRBV20-1 to TRBJ1-3, with D maybe TRBD1 (5 bases). This CDR3 spans 14 amino acids. Germline V gene lookup returns CDR1 DFQATT and CDR2 SNEGSKA (reference sequence). V gave up 3 bases and J gave up 4 bases, with 13 bases separating them. CDR3 protein: CSASQGSFGNTIYF. The CDR3 nucleotides are TGCAGTGCTAGTCAGGGTTCCTTCGGAAACACCATATATTTT.

The rearrangement links TRBV18 to TRBJ1-1; 9 nucleotides line up with TRBD1. Germline CDR1 is KGHSH and CDR2 is LQKENI. Trimming removed 1 base from V and 0 bases from J; junction bases left unmatched: 3. The CDR3 has 16 amino acids. CDR3 amino acids: CASSPRQGGMNTEAFF. The CDR3 DNA reads as TGTGCCAGCTCACCACGACAGGGGGGGATGAACACTGAAGCTTTCTTT.

Regarding this clone: One end of the junction does not line up with germline, which may come from a read error. Additional DNA sequences in this sample encode the identical CDR3. The rearrangement uses TRBV30 and TRBJ2-5; D gene unclear. Germline V gene data show CDR1 as GTSNPN and CDR2 as SVGIG (reference sequence). The CDR3 extends over 17 amino acids. CDR3 residues: CAWRTPIGFVLQETQYF. As DNA, the CDR3 is TGTGCCTGGAGGACGCCGATCGGGTTTGTCCTGCAAGAGACCCAATACTTC.

The chain links TRBV5-4 to TRBJ1-2; 7 bases match TRBD1. In germline, CDR1 is SGHNT, CDR2 YYREEE (reference sequence). The CDR3 contains 13 residues. J gave up 8 bases and V 5 bases, and 9 bases lay outside the gene matches. The CDR3 nucleotides are TGTGCCAGCAGTCAGGAGGGGGCTTGGGGCTACACCTTC. Protein sequence: CASSQEGAWGYTF.

This sequence joins TRBV7-9 and TRBJ2-7; 7 bases align to TRBD1. The length of the CDR3 is 14 residues. From germline, CDR1 is SEHNR and CDR2 FQNEAQ (reference sequence). J gave up 2 bases and V 5 bases, and 6 bases lay outside the gene matches. DNA of the CDR3: TGTGCCAGCAGCCACGAGACAGGGCCCTACGAGCAGTACTTC. Translation gives CASSHETGPYEQYF.

The genes are TRBV2 and TRBJ1-5; 9 bases map to TRBD1. The germline gives CDR1 SNHLY, CDR2 FYNNEI. V was clipped by 6 bases and J by 1 base; unmatched bases: 7. This CDR3 is 16 amino acids long. CDR3 coding DNA: TGTGCCAGCAGAGCGACAGGGGGAATCAGCAATCAGCCCCAGCATTTT. This encodes CASRATGGISNQPQHF.

The genes are TRBV18 and TRBJ2-1; D is perhaps TRBD1 (5 bases). Germline V gene data show CDR1 as KGHSH and CDR2 as LQKENI. The CDR3 contains 16 residues. The ends were cut back, 3 bases at V and 4 bases at J, with 16 bases in the middle. Written as DNA, the CDR3 is TGTGCCAGCTCACCCCCCGGCAGGGCCACATACAATGAGCAGTTCTTC. Protein: CASSPPGRATYNEQFF.

The V call is TRBV6-5, the J call TRBJ1-6; the D gene is possibly TRBD1 (5 bases). The germline V and J ends were trimmed by 2 bases and 7 bases, with 15 bases remaining between them. The CDR3 consists of 16 residues. CDR1 is MNHEY and CDR2 is SVGAGI in the germline V gene. CDR3 amino acids: CASSYTKGAENSPLHF. In DNA, the CDR3 is TGTGCCAGCAGTTACACTAAAGGGGCCGAGAATTCACCCCTCCACTTT.

The chain employs TRBV7-3 and TRBJ2-3; 10 bases match TRBD2. The CDR3 extends over 16 amino acids. From germline, CDR1 is SGHTA and CDR2 FQGTGA. Trimming cost V 3 bases and J 5 bases; bases outside gene matches: 8. The CDR3 DNA follows: TGTGCCAGCAGCTTCCAAGCGGGAGGGCCCATAGATACGCAGTATTTT. The encoded protein is CASSFQAGGPIDTQYF.

V and J are TRBV10-3 and TRBJ2-1; perhaps TRBD1 as D (5 bases). The V gene's germline CDR1 is ENHRY and CDR2 SYGVKD. V was cut by 0 bases and J by 10 bases, with 10 bases left in between. The CDR3 extends over 13 amino acids. The CDR3 region has the DNA TGTGCCATCAGTGAGTCGGAAGCAGGGGAGCAGTTCTTC. It encodes CAISESEAGEQFF.

The chain employs TRBV24-1 and TRBJ2-2; TRBD2 is a possible D gene (5 bases). Trimming removed 4 bases at V and 5 bases at J, with 10 bases between. Per germline, CDR1 KGHDR and CDR2 SFDVKD. This CDR3 region has 14 residues. The CDR3 reads CATSEDFLTGELFF. The CDR3 DNA reads TGTGCCACCAGTGAGGACTTCCTTACCGGGGAGCTGTTTTTT.

The gene calls are TRBV19 and TRBJ1-1; D ambiguous. Trimming removed 3 bases from V and 0 bases from J, with 8 bases in between. Germline V gene lookup returns CDR1 LNHDA and CDR2 SQIVND (reference sequence). This CDR3 contains 14 residues. The CDR3 sequence: CASSMGGLNTEAFF. Here the CDR3 DNA reads TGTGCCAGTAGTATGGGCGGGTTGAACACTGAAGCTTTCTTT. Full variable domain (rest looked up from reference TRBV19 and TRBJ1-1): DGGITQSPKYLFRKEGQNVTLSCEQNLNHDAMYWYRQDPGQGLRLIYYSQIVNDFQKGDIAEGYSVSREKKESFPLTVTSAQKNPTAFYLCASSMGGLNTEAFFGQGTRLTVV.

This clone showed up just once. V usage is TRBV11-1 and J usage is TRBJ2-4; possibly TRBD2 for D (8 bases). V shed 5 bases and J shed 3 bases, with 17 bases lying between them. Germline V gene lookup returns CDR1 SGHAT and CDR2 FQDESV (reference sequence). The CDR3 covers 16 residues. The CDR3 sequence: CASSTGAGGGKNIQYF. The CDR3 DNA reads as TGTGCCAGCAGCACAGGGGCGGGAGGTGGCAAAAACATTCAGTACTTC.

The CDR3: CASSRGTGSPTGELFF. DNA of the CDR3: TGCGCCAGCAGCCGTGGGACAGGATCCCCCACCGGGGAGCTGTTTTTT. The rearrangement uses TRBV5-1 and TRBJ2-2; 8 bases agree with TRBD1. Germline CDR1 SGHRS, CDR2 YFSETQ. Trimming took 4 bases from V and 4 from J; bases not matched to a gene: 9. This CDR3 has 16 residues.

The CDR3 DNA follows: TGTGCCAGCAGTTTCCTGGCGGGCCGTGGCTACACCTTC. It codes for CASSFLAGRGYTF. This chain connects TRBV27 to TRBJ1-2; D remains unclear. The CDR3 is 13 amino acids. CDR1 is MNHEY and CDR2 is SMNVEV in the germline V gene (reference sequence). V lost 3 bases, J lost 7 bases, and 12 bases lay in between.

The gene calls are TRBV11-2 and TRBJ1-1; D is ambiguous. The V gene's germline CDR1 is SGHAT and CDR2 FQNNGV. The V end lost 5 bases, the J end lost 6 bases, and 7 bases lay between the germline ends. This CDR3 region has 11 residues. CDR3 in DNA: TGTGCCAGCAGCCTATCGGCTGAAGCTTTCTTT. This translates into CASSLSAEAFF.

The rearrangement joins TRBV3-1 (or the pseudogene TRBV3-2) to TRBJ2-7; possibly TRBD2 for D (5 bases). Deletions cut 6 bases from V and 5 bases from J, with 29 bases between. CDR1 LGHDT and CDR2 YNNKEL come from the germline V gene (reference sequence). The length of the CDR3 is 18 residues. The CDR3 here is CASRRPKRGGWPRDEQYV. The CDR3 bases are TGTGCCAGCAGACGCCCGAAACGAGGAGGTTGGCCGCGGGACGAGCAGTACGTC.